Described below is a single T cell receptor (beta chain) sequence and its context. The target antigen is unknown. The source of the sample is a study of T cell responses to AZD1222 COVID-19 vaccine. Unmatched junction bases numbered 3, after V lost 4 bases and J lost 2 bases. In germline, CDR1 is SGHRS, CDR2 YFSETQ. The CDR3 length is 13 residues. Profiled with immunoSEQ multiplex PCR; TCRdb holds only in-frame clones, not every one. Found here are about 140,000 clones, around 90% of them singletons; the top ten hold around 3%. Study results and limitations: Seropositive AZD1222 recipients at baseline numbered only five or six. Donors were largely white British and mainly female; clonal diversity was possibly underestimated. Epitopes outside B.1.351 and B.1.1.7 mutated regions reportedly drew nearly half of spike TCRs. Vaccine-associated CD4 TCRs ranged over spike, dominating at 160-218 and 743-854.

This rearrangement joins TRBV5-1 to TRBJ2-7, with 7 bases lining up with TRBD1. The sample in question was peripheral blood, obtained on day 0 of AZD1222 vaccination. The receptor was derived from an adult in good health. CDR3 in amino acids: CASSGTVTYEQYF. The CDR3 DNA is TGCGCCAGCAGCGGGACAGTAACCTACGAGCAGTACTTC.